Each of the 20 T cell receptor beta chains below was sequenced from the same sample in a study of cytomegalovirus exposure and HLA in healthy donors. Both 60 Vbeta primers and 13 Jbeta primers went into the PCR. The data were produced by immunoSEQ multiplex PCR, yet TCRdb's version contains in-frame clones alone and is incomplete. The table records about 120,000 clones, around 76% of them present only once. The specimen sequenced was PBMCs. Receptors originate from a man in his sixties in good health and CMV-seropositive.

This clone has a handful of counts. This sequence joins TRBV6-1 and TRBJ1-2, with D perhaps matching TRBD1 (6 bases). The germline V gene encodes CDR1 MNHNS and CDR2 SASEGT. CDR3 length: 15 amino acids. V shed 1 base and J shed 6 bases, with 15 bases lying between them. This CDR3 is CASSEVNTGFDGYTF. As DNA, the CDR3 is TGTGCCAGCAGTGAAGTGAATACAGGGTTCGATGGCTACACCTTC.

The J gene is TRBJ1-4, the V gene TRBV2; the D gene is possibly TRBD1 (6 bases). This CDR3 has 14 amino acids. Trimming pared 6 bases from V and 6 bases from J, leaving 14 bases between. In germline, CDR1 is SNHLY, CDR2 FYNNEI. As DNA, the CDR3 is TGTGCCAGCAGCACAGGGTTTTCGGATGAAAAACTGTTTTTT. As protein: CASSTGFSDEKLFF.

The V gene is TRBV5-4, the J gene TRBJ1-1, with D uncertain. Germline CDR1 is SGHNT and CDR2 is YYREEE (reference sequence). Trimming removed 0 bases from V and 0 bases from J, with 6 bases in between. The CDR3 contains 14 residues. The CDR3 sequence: CASSLVQVNTEAFF. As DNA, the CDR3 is TGTGCCAGCAGCTTGGTTCAGGTGAACACTGAAGCTTTCTTT. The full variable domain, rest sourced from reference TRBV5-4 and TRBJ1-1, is ETGVTQSPTHLIKTRGQQVTLRCSSQSGHNTVSWYQQALGQGPQFIFQYYREEENGRGNFPPRFSGLQFPNYSSELNVNALELDDSALYLCASSLVQVNTEAFFGQGTRLTVV.

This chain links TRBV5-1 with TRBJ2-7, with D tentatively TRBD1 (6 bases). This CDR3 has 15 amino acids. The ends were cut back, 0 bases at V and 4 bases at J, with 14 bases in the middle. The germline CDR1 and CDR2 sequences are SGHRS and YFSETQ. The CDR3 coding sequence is TGCGCCAGCAGCTTGGAGAGCCAGGGGACGTACGAGCAGTACTTC. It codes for CASSLESQGTYEQYF.

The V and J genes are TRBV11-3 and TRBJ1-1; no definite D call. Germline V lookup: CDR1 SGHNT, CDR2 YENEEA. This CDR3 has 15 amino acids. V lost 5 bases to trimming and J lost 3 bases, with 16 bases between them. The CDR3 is CASSPAGWRDTEAFF. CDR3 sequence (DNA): TGTGCCAGCAGCCCGGCCGGTTGGCGGGACACTGAAGCTTTCTTT.

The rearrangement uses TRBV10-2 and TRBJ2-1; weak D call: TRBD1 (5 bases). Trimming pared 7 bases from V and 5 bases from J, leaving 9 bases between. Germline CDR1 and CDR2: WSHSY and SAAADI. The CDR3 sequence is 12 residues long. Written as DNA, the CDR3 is TGCGCCAGCACTGGACAAAACAATGAGCAGTTCTTC. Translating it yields CASTGQNNEQFF.

The CDR3 DNA is TGTGCCAGCAGCGTAGAAGCGGGAGAGACCTACGAGCAGTACTTC. Its protein is CASSVEAGETYEQYF. This chain uses TRBV9 with TRBJ2-7, with TRBD2 matching 8 bases. The germline CDR1 and CDR2 sequences are SGDLS and YYNGEE. The CDR3 runs to 15 residues. The ends lost 0 bases at V and 2 bases at J; junction bases unmatched: 4. Supplemented by reference TRBV9 and TRBJ2-7, the full variable domain reads DSGVTQTPKHLITATGQRVTLRCSPRSGDLSVYWYQQSLDQGLQFLIQYYNGEERAKGNILERFSAQQFPDLHSELNLSSLELGDSALYFCASSVEAGETYEQYFGPGTRLTVT.

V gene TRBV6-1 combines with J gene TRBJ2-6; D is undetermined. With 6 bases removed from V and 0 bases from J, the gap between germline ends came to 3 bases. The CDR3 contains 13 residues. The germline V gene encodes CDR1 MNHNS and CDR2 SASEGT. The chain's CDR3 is CASSVSGANVLTF. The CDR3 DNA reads TGTGCCAGCAGCGTCTCTGGGGCCAACGTCCTGACTTTC.

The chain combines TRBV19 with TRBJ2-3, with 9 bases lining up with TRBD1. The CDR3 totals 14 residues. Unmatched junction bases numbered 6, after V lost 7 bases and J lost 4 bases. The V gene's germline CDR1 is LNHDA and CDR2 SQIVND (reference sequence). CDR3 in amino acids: CASTRQGGADTQYF. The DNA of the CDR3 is TGTGCCAGTACCAGACAGGGGGGCGCAGATACGCAGTATTTT.

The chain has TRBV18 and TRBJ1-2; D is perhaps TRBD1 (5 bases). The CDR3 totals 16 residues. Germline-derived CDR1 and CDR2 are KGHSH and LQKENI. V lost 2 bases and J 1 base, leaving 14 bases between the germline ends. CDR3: CASSPNLRQLNYGYTF. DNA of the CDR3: TGTGCCAGCTCACCAAATTTGAGACAGCTTAACTATGGCTACACCTTC.

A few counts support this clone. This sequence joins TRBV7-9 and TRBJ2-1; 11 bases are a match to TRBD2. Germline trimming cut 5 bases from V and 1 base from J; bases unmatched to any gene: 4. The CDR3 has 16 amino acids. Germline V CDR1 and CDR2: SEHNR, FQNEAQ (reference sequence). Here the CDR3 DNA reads TGTGCCAGCAGCCCGAGACTAGCGGGGTCCTACAATGAGCAGTTCTTC. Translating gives CASSPRLAGSYNEQFF.

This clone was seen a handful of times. CDR3 sequence reads: CAWSVGQANSPLHF. The CDR3 nucleotides are TGTGCCTGGAGCGTTGGACAGGCTAATTCACCCCTCCACTTT. The J gene is TRBJ1-6, the V gene TRBV30; 7 bases are a match to TRBD1. CDR1 is GTSNPN, CDR2 SVGIG, per germline (reference sequence). The CDR3 is 14 amino acids. The V segment lost 3 bases and the J segment 6 bases; nucleotides outside the gene matches: 5. The whole variable domain, filled in from reference TRBV30 and TRBJ1-6, reads SQTIHQWPATLVQPVGSPLSLECTVEGTSNPNLYWYRQAAGRGLQLLFYSVGIGQISSEVPQNLSASRPQDRQFILSSKKLLLSDSGFYLCAWSVGQANSPLHFGNGTRLTVT.

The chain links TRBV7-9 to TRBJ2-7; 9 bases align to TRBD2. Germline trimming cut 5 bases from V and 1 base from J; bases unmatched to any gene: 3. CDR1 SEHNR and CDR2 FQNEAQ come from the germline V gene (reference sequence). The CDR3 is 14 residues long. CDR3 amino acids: CASSAAGGSYEQYF. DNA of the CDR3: TGTGCCAGCAGCGCGGCGGGGGGGTCCTACGAGCAGTACTTC.

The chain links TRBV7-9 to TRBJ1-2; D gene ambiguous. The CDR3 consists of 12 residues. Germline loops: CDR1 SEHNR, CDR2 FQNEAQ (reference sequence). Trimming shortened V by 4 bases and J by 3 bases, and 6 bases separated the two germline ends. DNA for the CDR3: TGTGCCAGCAGCTACTCGGACTATGGCTACACCTTC. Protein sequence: CASSYSDYGYTF. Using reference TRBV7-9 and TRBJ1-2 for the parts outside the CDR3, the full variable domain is DTGVSQNPRHKITKRGQNVTFRCDPISEHNRLYWYRQTLGQGPEFLTYFQNEAQLEKSRLLSDRFSAERPKGSFSTLEIQRTEQGDSAMYLCASSYSDYGYTFGSGTRLTVV.

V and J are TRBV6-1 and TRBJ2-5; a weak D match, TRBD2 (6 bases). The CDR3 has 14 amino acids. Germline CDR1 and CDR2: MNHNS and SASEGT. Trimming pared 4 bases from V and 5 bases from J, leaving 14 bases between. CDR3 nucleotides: TGTGCCAGCAGTGTGACTAGGGGCGGGGAGACCCAGTACTTC. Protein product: CASSVTRGGETQYF.

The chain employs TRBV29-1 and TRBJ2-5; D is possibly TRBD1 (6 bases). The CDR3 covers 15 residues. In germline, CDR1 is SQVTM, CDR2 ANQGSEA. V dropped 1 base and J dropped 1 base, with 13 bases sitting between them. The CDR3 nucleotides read TGCAGCGTTGAAGGGGGGACAAGGATCCAAGAGACCCAGTACTTC. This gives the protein CSVEGGTRIQETQYF.

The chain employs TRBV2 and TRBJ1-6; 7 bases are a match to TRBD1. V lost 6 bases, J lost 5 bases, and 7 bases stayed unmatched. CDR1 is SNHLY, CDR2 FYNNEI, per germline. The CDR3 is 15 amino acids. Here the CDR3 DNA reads TGTGCCAGCAGCTTCCGGGACAGCGATAATTCACCCCTCCACTTT. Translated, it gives CASSFRDSDNSPLHF.

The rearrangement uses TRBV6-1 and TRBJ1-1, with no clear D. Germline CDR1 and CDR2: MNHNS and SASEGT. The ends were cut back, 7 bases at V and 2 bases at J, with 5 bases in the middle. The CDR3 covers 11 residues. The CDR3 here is CASTQNTEAFF. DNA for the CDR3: TGTGCCAGCACACAAAACACTGAAGCTTTCTTT.

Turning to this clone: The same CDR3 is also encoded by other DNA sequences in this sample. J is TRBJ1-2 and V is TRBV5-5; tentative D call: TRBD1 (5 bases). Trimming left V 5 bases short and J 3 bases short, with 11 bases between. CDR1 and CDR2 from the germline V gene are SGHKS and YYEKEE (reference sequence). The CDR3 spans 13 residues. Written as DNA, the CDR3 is TGTGCCAGCAGTCTTGGAGGGGACTATGGCTACACCTTC. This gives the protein CASSLGGDYGYTF.

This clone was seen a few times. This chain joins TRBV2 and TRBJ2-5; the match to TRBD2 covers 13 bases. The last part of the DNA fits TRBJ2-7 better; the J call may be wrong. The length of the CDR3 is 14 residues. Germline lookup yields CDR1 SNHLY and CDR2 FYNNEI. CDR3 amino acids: CASSWTSGGYEQYF. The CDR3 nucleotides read TGTGCCAGCAGTTGGACTAGCGGGGGCTACGAGCAGTACTTC.